This T cell receptor beta chain came from a study of shared clonotypes between healthy human individuals (TCRdb year 2020). A note on the overall study: Two women and three men aged 18 to 49 years were included in the cohort. For each donor, CD4 naive and CD4 memory were each given three plates, CD8 naive was given two plates, and CD8 memory was given one plate. The study deeply sequenced blood TCR repertoires of about 5 healthy adults to estimate repertoire size and the extent of clonotype sharing between individuals. Different laboratories and diverse techniques were used to prepare libraries and sequence TCR repertoires, to increase sequencing depth and limit assay-specific biases. Per donor, leukapheresis produced somewhere between about 0.94 and 9.5 billion PBMCs. Study-wide findings and limitations: Higher generation probabilities were observed for clonotypes shared by all four sorted-subset donors than for non-shared clonotypes. Estimated clonotype richness was generally larger for naive than for memory subsets. The small number of donors limited the genetic and exposure-history diversity represented. Based on pairwise subsampling, the degree of clonotype sharing among donors was expected to be affected by sequencing depth. Even with the large sequencing depth, rarefaction of the sorted-subset datasets indicated that sequencing was incomplete. Sampling was restricted to blood, and TCR repertoires in tissues likely differ from the TCR repertoires found in blood. Sharing across a few donors was observed for around 5% of naive CD4, 3.5% of naive CD8, over 2% of memory CD4, and around 0.4% of memory CD8 clonotypes.

The germline V gene (reference sequence) specifies SEHNR as CDR1 and FQNEAQ as CDR2. Germline trimming amounts to 5 bases on V and 3 bases on J, with 10 as the count of junction bases outside the gene matches. Measured from the cysteine to the phenylalanine, the CDR3 is 16 residues long. The read is trimmed to its CDR3 DNA, 48 bases read in frame from base 1. For the CD8 naive samples, CD45RO-negative cells were positively selected for CCR7, yielding a CD45RA+CCR7+ population from which TemRA cells were excluded. The donors were healthy, HIV-negative adults who had no recently reported acute infections or vaccinations. Every donor was a Caucasian adult residing in Nashville, Tennessee, USA. After blood collection by leukapheresis, PBMCs were isolated using Ficoll-Histopaque density gradient centrifugation and then cryopreserved in the vapor phase of liquid nitrogen. Purity and quantity of every magnetically sorted T cell population were checked by analytical flow cytometry. Genomic DNA was isolated from each sorted fraction and quantified by UV absorbance on a Nanodrop 2000c.

TCR CDR3 regions were amplified from genomic DNA by multiplex PCR using the deep immunoSEQ assay. Genomic DNA extracted from each cell subset was distributed evenly over all wells of several immunoSEQ 96-well plates, and each plate served as one replicate. For sorted subsets, approximately 0.2 ug of genomic DNA, equivalent to 25,000 to 35,000 T cell genomes, went into each replicate PCR. The purified libraries were quantified using a Qubit 3.0 fluorometer, sized with a Bioanalyzer 2100, and then quantified again using the KAPA Library Quantification kit. Every immunoSEQ 96-well plate was sequenced on a separate single-read 150-cycle Illumina NextSeq 550 flow cell. The paper's processing steps were these. Because only junctional sequences without quality scores were contained in the immunoSEQ output, filtering matching that applied to full-length reads could not be performed. Sequences were annotated with PyIR, a Python wrapper for IgBLAST v1.9, using IMGT germline references to assign V/J genes and CDR3. Any read was removed if the V/J assignment was weak (E-value above 1e-6), the CDR3 was missing, or the read contained stop codons, out-of-frame junctions, or ambiguous translated residues. V3J clonotypes were defined as sequences sharing the same inferred V gene, J gene, and CDR3 amino acid sequence. Percentage overlap between repertoires was computed as shared unique clonotypes divided by the size of the smaller repertoire. Richness of each repertoire was evaluated using RTK rarefaction, the Chao1 estimator, and Recon v2.1 estimates of unobserved clonotypes. OLGA was used to compute generation probabilities for all TCRbeta clonotypes that the gDNA method yielded from several donors. In TCRdb, the immuneACCESS table is reduced to in-frame sequences with V and J assigned. These tables do not hold every clone; where another copy was compared, an unresolved V gene accounts for under half, and the others remain unexplained. Clonal size and the V and J genes are those of that table, whereas D and trimming came from the DNA. Here the sample has hundreds of thousands of clones; almost 95% occur a single time. Under 30% of the sample is in the top ten clones.

About this clone itself: Its specific antigen is unknown. Per-base quality was not reported, and no clone a single base away is much larger than it.

This TCR was sampled from a man between 25 and 39 years old in good health. The sample consisted of naive CD8+ T cells sorted from blood. The cell subset or site label, as the study defines it: CD45RA+CCR7+. This chain is built from TRBV7-9 and TRBJ2-5; TRBD2 agrees with 9 junctional bases. The CDR3 reads CASSPAFRLAEETQYF. The nucleotides are TGTGCCAGCAGCCCAGCTTTCAGACTAGCGGAAGAGACCCAGTACTTC.